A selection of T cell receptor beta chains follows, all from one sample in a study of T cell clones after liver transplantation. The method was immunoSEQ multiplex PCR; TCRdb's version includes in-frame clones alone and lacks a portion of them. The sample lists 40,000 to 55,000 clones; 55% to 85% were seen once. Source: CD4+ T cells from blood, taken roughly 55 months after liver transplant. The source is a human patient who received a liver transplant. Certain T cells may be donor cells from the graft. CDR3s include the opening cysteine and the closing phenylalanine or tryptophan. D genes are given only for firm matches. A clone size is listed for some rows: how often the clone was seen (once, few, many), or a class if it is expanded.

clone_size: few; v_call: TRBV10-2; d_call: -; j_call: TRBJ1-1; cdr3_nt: TGCGCCAGCAGCACAGGCGGCAACACTGAAGCTTTCTTT; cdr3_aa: CASSTGGNTEAFF
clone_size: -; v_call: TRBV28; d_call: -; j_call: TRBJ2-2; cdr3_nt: TGTGCCAGCAGTTTTCTCCAGAACACCGGGGAGCTGTTTTTT; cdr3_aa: CASSFLQNTGELFF
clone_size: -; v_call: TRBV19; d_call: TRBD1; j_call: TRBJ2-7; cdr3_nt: TGTGCCAGTAAACCCCGACCAGGGGGATACGAGCAGTACTTC; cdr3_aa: CASKPRPGGYEQYF
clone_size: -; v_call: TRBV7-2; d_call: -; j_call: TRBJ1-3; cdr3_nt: TGTGCCAGCAGCTCCTCCTCTGGAAACACCATATATTTT; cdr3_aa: CASSSSSGNTIYF
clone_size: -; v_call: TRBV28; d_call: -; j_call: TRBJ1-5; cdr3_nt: TGTGCCAGCAGTGTAGGTGGAGGGGACCAGCCCCAGCATTTT; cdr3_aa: CASSVGGGDQPQHF
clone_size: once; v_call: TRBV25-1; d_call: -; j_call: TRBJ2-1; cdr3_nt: TGTGCCAGCAGTGGGACACTTGTGAGATACAATGAGCAGTTCTTC; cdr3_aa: CASSGTLVRYNEQFF
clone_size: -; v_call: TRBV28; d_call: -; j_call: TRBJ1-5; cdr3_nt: TGTGCCACCCAGAGGGGCGAAGATCAGCCTCAGCATTTT; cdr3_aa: CATQRGEDQPQHF
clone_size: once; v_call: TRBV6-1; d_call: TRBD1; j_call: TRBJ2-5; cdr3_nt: TGTGCCAGCAGTGATCGGGGACAGGGGAGAAAGACCCAGTACTTC; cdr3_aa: CASSDRGQGRKTQYF
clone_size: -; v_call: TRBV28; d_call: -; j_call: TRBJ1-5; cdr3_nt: TGTGCCAGCAGTCCTTCACCGGGGCTCGGAAGTTTGAGTCAGCCCCAGCATTTT; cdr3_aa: CASSPSPGLGSLSQPQHF
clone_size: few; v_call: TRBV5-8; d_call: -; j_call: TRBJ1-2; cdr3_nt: TGTGCCAGCAGCCTCCGGGACGCCCGTAGGACAAACTATGGCTACACCTTC; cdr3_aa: CASSLRDARRTNYGYTF
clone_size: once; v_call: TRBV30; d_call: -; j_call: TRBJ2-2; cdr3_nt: TGTGCCTGGAGTGGACTGGGGCACCCCGGGGCCGGGGAGCTGTTTTTT; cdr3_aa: CAWSGLGHPGAGELFF
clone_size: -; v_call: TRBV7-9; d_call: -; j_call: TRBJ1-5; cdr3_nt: TGTGCCAGCAGCACAAACAAACAGGGCTCGGATAATCAGCCCCAGCATTTT; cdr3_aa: CASSTNKQGSDNQPQHF
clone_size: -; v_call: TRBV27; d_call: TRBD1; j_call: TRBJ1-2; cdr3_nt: TGTGCCAGCAGACCCGGGGACAGAGACTATGGCTACACCTTC; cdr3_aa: CASRPGDRDYGYTF
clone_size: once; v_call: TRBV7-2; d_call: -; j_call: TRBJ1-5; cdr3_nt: TGTGCCAGCAGCTTAGGTGCGGGGGGGGCGCCCCAGCATTTT; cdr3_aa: CASSLGAGGAPQHF
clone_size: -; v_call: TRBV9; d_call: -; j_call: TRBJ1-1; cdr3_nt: TGTGCCAGCAGCCCAGAGGTCGGGGGGACTGAAGCTTTCTTT; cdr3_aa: CASSPEVGGTEAFF
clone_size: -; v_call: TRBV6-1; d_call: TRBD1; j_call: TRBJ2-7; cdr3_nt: TGTGCCAGCAGTGCCTCCGGGACAGGGTCCTACGAGCAGTACTTC; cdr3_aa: CASSASGTGSYEQYF
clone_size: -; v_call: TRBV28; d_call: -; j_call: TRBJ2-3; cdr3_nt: TGTGCCAGCAGCCCAAGCGGTGGGTGGACAGATACGCAGTATTTT; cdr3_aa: CASSPSGGWTDTQYF
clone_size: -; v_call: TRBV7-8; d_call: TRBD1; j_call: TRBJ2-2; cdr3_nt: TGTGCCAGCAGCCCAACAGGGGCCGGGGAGCTGTTTTTT; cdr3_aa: CASSPTGAGELFF
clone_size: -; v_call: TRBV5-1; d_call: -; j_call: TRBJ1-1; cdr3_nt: TGCGCCAGCAGCTTGGACGGGACGGCTTTGAACACTGAAGCTTTCTTT; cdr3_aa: CASSLDGTALNTEAFF
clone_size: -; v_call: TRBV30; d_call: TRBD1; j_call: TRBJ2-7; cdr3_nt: TGTGCCTGGAGTGCCAAAGGGACAGGGAAGGACGAGCAGTACTTC; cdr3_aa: CAWSAKGTGKDEQYF
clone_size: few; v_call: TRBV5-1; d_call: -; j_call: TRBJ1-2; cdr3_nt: TGCGCCAGCAGCTCCTCCGGGACTCTTCGCTACACCTTC; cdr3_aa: CASSSSGTLRYTF
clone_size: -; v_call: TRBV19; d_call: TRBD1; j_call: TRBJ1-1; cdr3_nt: TGTGCCAGTAGTTCCCAGGGGGGGGACACTGAAGCTTTCTTT; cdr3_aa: CASSSQGGDTEAFF
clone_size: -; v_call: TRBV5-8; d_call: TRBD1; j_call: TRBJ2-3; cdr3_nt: TGTGCCAGCAGCCCCCGGGACAGCTGGGTAAGAGATACGCAGTATTTT; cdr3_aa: CASSPRDSWVRDTQYF
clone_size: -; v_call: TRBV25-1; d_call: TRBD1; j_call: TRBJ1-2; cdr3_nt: TGTGCCAGCAGTGAGGGGACAGACTATGGCTACACCTTC; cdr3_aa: CASSEGTDYGYTF
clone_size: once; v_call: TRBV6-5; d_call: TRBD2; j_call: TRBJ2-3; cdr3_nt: TGTGCCAGCAGTTCCGGACTAGCGGGGGTGGGGGATACGCAGTATTTT; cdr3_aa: CASSSGLAGVGDTQYF
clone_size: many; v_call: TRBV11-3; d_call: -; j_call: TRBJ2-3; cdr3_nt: TGTGCCAGCAGCTTAGGACGGTCCACAGATACGCAGTATTTT; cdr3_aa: CASSLGRSTDTQYF
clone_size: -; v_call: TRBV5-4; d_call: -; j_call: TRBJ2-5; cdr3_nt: TGTGCCAGCAGCTTGGACCCGGGGGAGACCCAGTACTTC; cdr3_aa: CASSLDPGETQYF
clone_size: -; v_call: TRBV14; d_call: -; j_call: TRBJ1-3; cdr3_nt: TGTGCCAGCAGCGACTTAGGTAGAAACACCATATATTTT; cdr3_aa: CASSDLGRNTIYF
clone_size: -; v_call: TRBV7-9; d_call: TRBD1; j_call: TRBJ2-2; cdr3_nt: TGTGCCAGCACTCTCGGACAGGGGGCGAACGGGGAGCTGTTTTTT; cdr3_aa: CASTLGQGANGELFF
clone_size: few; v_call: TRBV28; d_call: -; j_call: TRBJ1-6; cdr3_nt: TGTGCCAGCACAAAGACGGGTTTGGAATCCCTCCACTTT; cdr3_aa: CASTKTGLESLHF
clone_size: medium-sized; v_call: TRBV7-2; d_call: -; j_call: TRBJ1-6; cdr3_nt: TGTGCCAGCAGCTTAGCAGGCCCCCCTAATTCACCCCTCCACTTT; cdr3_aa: CASSLAGPPNSPLHF
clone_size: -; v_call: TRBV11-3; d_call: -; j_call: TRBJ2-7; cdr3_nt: TGTGCCAGCAGCGCCACAGGGAACCCCTACGAGCAGTACTTC; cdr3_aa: CASSATGNPYEQYF
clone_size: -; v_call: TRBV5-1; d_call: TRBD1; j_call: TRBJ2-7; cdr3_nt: TGCGCCAGCAATTTGGGACAGGATGGGAGGTCCTACGAGCAGTACTTC; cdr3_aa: CASNLGQDGRSYEQYF
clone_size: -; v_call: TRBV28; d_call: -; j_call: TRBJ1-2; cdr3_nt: TGTGCCAGCACCTCATCCCTAAAACTCTTCTATGGCTACACCTTC; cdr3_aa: CASTSSLKLFYGYTF
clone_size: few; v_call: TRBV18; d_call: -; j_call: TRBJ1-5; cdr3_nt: TGTGCCAGCTCACCGACAGAGAGCAATCAGCCCCAGCATTTT; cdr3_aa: CASSPTESNQPQHF
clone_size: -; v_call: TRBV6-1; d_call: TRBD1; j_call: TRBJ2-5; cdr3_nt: TGTGCCAGCAGAGGGACAGGGGGGTCAGAGACCCAGTACTTC; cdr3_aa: CASRGTGGSETQYF
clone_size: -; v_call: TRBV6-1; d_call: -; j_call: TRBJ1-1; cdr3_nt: TGTGCCAGCAGTATTGTCCGGGGTCCGGTGGCTGAAGCTTTCTTT; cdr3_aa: CASSIVRGPVAEAFF
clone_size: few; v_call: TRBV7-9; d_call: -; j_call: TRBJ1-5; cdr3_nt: TGTGCCAGCAGCGCCTCTCTGAATCAGGGGAATCAGCCCCAGCATTTT; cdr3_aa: CASSASLNQGNQPQHF
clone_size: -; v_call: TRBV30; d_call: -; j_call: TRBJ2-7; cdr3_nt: TGTGCCTGGAGTAACCAGGGTGGTTACGAGCAGTACTTC; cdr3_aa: CAWSNQGGYEQYF
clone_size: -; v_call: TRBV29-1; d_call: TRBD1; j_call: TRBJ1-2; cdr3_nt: TGCAGCGTTGGGACAGGCAACTATGGCTACACCTTC; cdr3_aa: CSVGTGNYGYTF
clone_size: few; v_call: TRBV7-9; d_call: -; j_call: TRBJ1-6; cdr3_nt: TGTGCCAGCAGCTTAGGGCGGGATTCACCCCTCCACTTT; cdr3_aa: CASSLGRDSPLHF
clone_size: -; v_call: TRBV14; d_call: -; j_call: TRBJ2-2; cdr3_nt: TGTGCCAGCAGCCATCATACCACCGGGGAGCTGTTTTTT; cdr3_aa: CASSHHTTGELFF
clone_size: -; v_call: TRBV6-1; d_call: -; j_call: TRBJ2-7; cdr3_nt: TGTGCCAGCAAAATCTCCGAGCAGTACTTC; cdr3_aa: CASKISEQYF
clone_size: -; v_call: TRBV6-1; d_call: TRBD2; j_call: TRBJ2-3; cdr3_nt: TGTGCCAGCAGTGGGAGTGGGACTAGCGGGGGAACAGATACGCAGTATTTT; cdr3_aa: CASSGSGTSGGTDTQYF
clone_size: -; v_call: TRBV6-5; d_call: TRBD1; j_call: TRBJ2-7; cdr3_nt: TGTGCCAGCAGCCAAACCGGACAGGGCGACGAGCAGTACTTC; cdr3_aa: CASSQTGQGDEQYF
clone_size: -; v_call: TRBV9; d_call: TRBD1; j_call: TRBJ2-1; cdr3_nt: TGTGCCAGCAGCGTTTTGACAGGGGGATTGGATGAGCAGTTCTTC; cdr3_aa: CASSVLTGGLDEQFF
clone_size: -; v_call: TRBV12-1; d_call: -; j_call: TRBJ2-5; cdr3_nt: TGTGCCAGCAGCTTTGGGGGACAGGGGGACGGAGAGACCCAGTACTTC; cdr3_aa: CASSFGGQGDGETQYF
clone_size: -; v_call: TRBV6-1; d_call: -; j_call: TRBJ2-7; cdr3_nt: TGTGCCAGCAGTGACACAGGGCCTGTCTACGAGCAGTACTTC; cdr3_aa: CASSDTGPVYEQYF
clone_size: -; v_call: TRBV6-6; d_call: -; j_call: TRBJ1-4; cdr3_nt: TGTGCCAGCAGTTACAGGCCCCTTAATGAAAAACTGTTTTTT; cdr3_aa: CASSYRPLNEKLFF
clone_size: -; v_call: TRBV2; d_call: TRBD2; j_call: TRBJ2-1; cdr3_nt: TGTGCCAGCGGATCGGGACTAGCGATCTACAATGAGCAGTTCTTC; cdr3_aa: CASGSGLAIYNEQFF
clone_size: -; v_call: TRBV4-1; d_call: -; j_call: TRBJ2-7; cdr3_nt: TGCGCCAGCAGCCAAGGGGTAGTAGGGTCCAGCGGAGCCTACGAGCAGTACTTC; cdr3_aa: CASSQGVVGSSGAYEQYF
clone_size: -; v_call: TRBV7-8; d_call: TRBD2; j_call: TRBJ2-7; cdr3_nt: TGTGCCAGCAGCCTGGGGGAGCTAGCGGGAGCCTACGAGCAGTACTTC; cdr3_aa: CASSLGELAGAYEQYF
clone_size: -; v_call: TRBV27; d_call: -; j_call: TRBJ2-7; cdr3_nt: TGTGCCAGCAGTTTAATGCGGGGGCTCGCGGGCGAGCAGTACTTC; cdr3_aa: CASSLMRGLAGEQYF
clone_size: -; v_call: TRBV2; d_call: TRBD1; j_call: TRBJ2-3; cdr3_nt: TGTGCCAGCACCGAAGGGACAGGGCGGATAGATACGCAGTATTTT; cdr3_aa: CASTEGTGRIDTQYF